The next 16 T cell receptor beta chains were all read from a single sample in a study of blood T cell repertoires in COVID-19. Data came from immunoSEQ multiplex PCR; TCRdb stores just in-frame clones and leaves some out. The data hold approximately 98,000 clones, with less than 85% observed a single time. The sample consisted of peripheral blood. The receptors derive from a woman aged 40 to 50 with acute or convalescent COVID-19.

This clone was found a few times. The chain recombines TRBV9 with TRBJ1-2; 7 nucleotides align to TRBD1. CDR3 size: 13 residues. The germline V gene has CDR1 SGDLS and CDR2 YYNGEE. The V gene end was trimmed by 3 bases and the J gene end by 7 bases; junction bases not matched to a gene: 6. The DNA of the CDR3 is TGTGCCAGCAGCGAGAAGACAGGGTTTGGCTACACCTTC. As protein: CASSEKTGFGYTF.

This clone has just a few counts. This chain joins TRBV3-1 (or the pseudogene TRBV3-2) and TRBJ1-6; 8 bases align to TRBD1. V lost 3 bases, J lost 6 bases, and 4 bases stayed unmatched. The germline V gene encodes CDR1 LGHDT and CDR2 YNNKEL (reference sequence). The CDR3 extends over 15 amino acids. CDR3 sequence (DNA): TGTGCCAGCAGCCACAGGACAGGGTTTAATTCACCCCTCCACTTT. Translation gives CASSHRTGFNSPLHF.

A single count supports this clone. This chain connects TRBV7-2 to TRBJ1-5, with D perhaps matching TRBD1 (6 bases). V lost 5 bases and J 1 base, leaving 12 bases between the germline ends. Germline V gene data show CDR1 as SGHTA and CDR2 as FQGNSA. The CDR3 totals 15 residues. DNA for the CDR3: TGTGCCAGCAGCCCCGCAGGGGTGAGCAATCAGCCCCAGCATTTT. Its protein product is CASSPAGVSNQPQHF.

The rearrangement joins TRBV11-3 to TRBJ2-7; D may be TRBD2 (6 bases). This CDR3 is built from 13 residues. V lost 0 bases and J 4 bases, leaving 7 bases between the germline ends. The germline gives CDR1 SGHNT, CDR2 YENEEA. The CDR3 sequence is CASSLEGGYEQYF. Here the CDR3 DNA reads TGTGCCAGCAGCTTAGAGGGGGGTTACGAGCAGTACTTC. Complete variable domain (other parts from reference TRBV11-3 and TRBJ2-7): EAGVVQSPRYKIIEKKQPVAFWCNPISGHNTLYWYLQNLGQGPELLIRYENEEAVDDSQLPKDRFSAERLKGVDSTLKIQPAELGDSAVYLCASSLEGGYEQYFGPGTRLTVT.

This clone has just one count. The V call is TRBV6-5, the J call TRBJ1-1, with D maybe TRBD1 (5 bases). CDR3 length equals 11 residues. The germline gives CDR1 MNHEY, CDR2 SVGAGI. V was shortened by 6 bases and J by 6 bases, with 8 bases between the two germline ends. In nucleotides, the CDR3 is TGTGCCAGCAGCGGGGGAGCTGAAGCTTTCTTT. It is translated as CASSGGAEAFF.

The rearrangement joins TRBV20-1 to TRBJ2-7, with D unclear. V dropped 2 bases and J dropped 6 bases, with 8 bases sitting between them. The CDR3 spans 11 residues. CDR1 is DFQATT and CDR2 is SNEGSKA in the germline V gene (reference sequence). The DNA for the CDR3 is TGCAGTGCTAGACAGTGGGCCGAGCAGTACTTC. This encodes CSARQWAEQYF.

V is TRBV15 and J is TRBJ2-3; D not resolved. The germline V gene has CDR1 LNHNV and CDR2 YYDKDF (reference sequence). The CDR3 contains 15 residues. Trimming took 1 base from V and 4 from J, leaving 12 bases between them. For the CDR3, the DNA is TGTGCCACCAGCAGAGGCTCACATTACGCAGATACGCAGTATTTT. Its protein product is CATSRGSHYADTQYF. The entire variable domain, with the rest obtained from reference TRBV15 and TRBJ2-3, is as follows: DAMVIQNPRYQVTQFGKPVTLSCSQTLNHNVMYWYQQKSSQAPKLLFHYYDKDFNNEADTPDNFQSRRPNTSFCFLDIRSPGLGDTAMYLCATSRGSHYADTQYFGPGTRLTVL.

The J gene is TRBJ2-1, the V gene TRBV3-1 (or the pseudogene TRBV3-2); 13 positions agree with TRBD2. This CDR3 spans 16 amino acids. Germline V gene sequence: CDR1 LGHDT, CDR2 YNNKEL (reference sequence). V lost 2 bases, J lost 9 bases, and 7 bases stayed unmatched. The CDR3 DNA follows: TGTGCCAGCAGCCAATGCGGGACTAGCGGGGCCTGTGAGCAGTTCTTC. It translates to CASSQCGTSGACEQFF.

Here the CDR3 reads CASSPSLRTGGYEQYF. In DNA form, the CDR3 reads TGTGCCAGCAGCCCATCCCTCCGAACGGGGGGCTACGAGCAGTACTTC. The gene calls are TRBV7-9 and TRBJ2-7; 7 nucleotides align to TRBD2. Germline CDR1 SEHNR, CDR2 FQNEAQ (reference sequence). The CDR3 runs to 16 residues. V shed 5 bases and J 3 bases; nucleotides not matched to a gene: 13.

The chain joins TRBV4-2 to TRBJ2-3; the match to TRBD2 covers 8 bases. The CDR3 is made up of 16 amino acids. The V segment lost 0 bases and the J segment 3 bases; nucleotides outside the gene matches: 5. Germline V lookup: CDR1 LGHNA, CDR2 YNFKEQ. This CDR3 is CASSQESGGRTDTQYF. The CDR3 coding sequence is TGTGCCAGCAGCCAAGAAAGCGGGGGAAGGACAGATACGCAGTATTTT.

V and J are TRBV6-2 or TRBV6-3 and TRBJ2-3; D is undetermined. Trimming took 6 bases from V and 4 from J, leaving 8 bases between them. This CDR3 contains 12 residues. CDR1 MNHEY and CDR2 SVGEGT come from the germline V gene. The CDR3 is CASSLSPDTQYF. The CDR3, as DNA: TGTGCCAGCAGCCTCAGTCCAGATACGCAGTATTTT.

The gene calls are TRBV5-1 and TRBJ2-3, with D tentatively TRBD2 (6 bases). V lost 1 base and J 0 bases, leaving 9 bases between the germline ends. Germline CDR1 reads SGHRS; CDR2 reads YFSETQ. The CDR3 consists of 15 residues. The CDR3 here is CASSLFGGSTDTQYF. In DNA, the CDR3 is TGCGCCAGCAGCTTGTTCGGGGGAAGCACAGATACGCAGTATTTT.

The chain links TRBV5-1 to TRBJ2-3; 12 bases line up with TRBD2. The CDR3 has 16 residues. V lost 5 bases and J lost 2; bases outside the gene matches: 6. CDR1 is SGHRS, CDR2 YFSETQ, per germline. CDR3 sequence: CASRAPSGGATDTQYF. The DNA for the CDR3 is TGCGCCAGCAGGGCCCCTAGCGGGGGGGCCACAGATACGCAGTATTTT.

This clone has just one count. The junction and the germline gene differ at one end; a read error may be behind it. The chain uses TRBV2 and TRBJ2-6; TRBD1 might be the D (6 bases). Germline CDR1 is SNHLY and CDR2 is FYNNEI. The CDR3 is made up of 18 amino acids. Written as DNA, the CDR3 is TGTGCCAGCAGGCTATTGGACAGATCATCCTCTGGGGCCAACGTCCTGGCTTTC. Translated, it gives CASRLLDRSSSGANVLAF.

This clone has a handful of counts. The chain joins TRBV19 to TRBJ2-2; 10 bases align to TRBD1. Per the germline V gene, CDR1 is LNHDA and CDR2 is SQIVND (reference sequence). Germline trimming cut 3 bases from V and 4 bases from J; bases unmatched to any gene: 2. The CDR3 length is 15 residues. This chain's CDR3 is CASSIGQGGTGELFF. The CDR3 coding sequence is TGTGCCAGTAGTATTGGACAGGGGGGCACCGGGGAGCTGTTTTTT.

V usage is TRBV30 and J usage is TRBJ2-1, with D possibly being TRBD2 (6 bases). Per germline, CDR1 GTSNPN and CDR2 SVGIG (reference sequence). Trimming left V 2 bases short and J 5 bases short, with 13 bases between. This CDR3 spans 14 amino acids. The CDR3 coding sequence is TGTGCCTGGAGTATGGAGGGGCGGGACAATGAGCAGTTCTTC. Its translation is CAWSMEGRDNEQFF.